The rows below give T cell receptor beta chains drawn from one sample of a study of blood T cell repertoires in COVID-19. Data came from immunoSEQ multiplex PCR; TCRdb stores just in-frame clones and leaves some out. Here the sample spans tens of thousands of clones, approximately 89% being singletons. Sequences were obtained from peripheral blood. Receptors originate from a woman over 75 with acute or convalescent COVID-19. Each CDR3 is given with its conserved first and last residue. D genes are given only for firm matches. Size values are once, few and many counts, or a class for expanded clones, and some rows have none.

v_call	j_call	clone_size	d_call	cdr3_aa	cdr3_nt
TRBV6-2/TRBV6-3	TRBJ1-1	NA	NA	CASSRKAGGTEAFF	TGTGCCAGCAGTCGTAAGGCGGGTGGCACTGAAGCTTTCTTT
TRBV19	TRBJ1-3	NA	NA	CASSPGRQRGNTIYF	TGTGCCAGTAGTCCAGGCAGACAACGTGGAAACACCATATATTTT
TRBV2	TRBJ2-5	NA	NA	CASRLAAETQYF	TGTGCCAGCAGACTAGCTGCAGAGACCCAGTACTTC
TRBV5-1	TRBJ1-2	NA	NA	CASSERDRTTNYGYTF	TGCGCCAGCAGCGAGCGGGACCGAACTACTAACTATGGCTACACCTTC
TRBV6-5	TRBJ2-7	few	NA	CASSYQGGYEQYF	TGTGCCAGCAGTTATCAAGGAGGTTACGAGCAGTACTTC
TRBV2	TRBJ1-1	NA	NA	CASISRQMNTEAFF	TGTGCCAGCATCTCAAGACAGATGAACACTGAAGCTTTCTTT
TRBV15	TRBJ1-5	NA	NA	CATSKTEVYSNQPQHF	TGTGCCACCAGCAAAACAGAAGTTTATAGCAATCAGCCCCAGCATTTT
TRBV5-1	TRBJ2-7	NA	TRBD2	CASSLGLAGVDEQYF	TGCGCCAGCAGCTTGGGACTAGCGGGAGTGGACGAGCAGTACTTC
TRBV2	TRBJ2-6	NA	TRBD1	CASSEGDRRAGSGANVLTF	TGTGCCAGCAGTGAGGGGGACAGGAGGGCAGGGTCTGGGGCCAACGTCCTGACTTTC
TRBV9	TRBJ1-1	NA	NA	CASSVGQSSNTEAFF	TGTGCCAGCAGCGTTGGACAGTCGTCGAACACTGAAGCTTTCTTT
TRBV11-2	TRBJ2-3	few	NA	CASSRGADAWDTQYF	TGTGCCAGCAGTCGGGGGGCGGACGCCTGGGATACGCAGTATTTT
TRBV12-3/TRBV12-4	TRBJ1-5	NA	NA	CASSLGAGQHF	TGTGCCAGCAGTTTAGGGGCGGGACAGCATTTT
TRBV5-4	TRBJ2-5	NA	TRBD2	CASSTGTSGGVGTQYF	TGTGCCAGCAGCACCGGGACTAGCGGGGGGGTCGGGACCCAGTACTTC
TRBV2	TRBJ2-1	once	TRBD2	CASMRSGGGGEQFF	TGTGCCAGCATGCGGAGCGGGGGCGGGGGTGAGCAGTTCTTC
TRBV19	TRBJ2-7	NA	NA	CASTRGRGLYEQYF	TGTGCCAGTACCCGGGGAAGGGGACTCTACGAGCAGTACTTC
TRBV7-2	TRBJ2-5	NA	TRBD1	CASSPGTGWETQYF	TGTGCCAGCAGCCCCGGGACAGGGTGGGAGACCCAGTACTTC
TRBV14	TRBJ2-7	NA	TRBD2	CASSRGGDYFYEQYF	TGTGCCAGCAGCCGCGGGGGAGACTATTTCTACGAGCAGTACTTC
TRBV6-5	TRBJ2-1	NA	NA	CASRGEANEQFF	TGTGCCAGCAGGGGGGAGGCGAATGAGCAGTTCTTC
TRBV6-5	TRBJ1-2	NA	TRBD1	CASSQRQGPGDYTF	TGTGCCAGCAGTCAACGACAGGGGCCGGGTGACTACACCTTC
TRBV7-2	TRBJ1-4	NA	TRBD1	CASSITGAVEKLFF	TGTGCCAGCAGCATAACAGGGGCGGTTGAAAAACTGTTTTTT
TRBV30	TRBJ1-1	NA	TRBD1	CAWSGTGGQAASMNTEAFF	TGTGCCTGGAGTGGTACAGGGGGACAGGCAGCTTCTATGAACACTGAAGCTTTCTTT
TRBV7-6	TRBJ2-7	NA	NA	CASSLEAGNYEQYF	TGTGCCAGCAGCTTAGAGGCAGGAAACTACGAGCAGTACTTC
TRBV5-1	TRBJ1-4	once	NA	CASSLSGSVWDANEKLFF	TGCGCCAGCAGCTTGTCGGGTAGCGTGTGGGATGCTAATGAAAAACTGTTTTTT
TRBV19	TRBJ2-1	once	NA	CASSREFWNEQFF	TGTGCCAGTAGTAGGGAGTTTTGGAATGAGCAGTTCTTC
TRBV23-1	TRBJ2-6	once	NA	CASSRLPGANVLTF	TGCGCCAGCAGTCGGCTGCCTGGGGCCAACGTCCTGACTTTC
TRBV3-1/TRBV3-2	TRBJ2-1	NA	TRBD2	CASSPRLAGGGNEQFF	TGTGCCAGCAGCCCTCGACTAGCGGGAGGGGGGAATGAGCAGTTCTTC
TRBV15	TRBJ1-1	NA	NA	CATSRGEGGTEAFF	TGTGCCACCAGCAGGGGGGAGGGTGGCACTGAAGCTTTCTTT
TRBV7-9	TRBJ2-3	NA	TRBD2	CASSSGLAGEAQYF	TGTGCCAGCAGCTCGGGACTAGCGGGGGAGGCGCAGTATTTT
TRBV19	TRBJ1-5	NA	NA	CASSIVVSEPQHF	TGTGCCAGTAGTATAGTAGTCTCCGAGCCCCAGCATTTT
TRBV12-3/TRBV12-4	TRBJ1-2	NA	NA	CASSGHGYTF	TGTGCCAGCAGTGGCCATGGCTACACCTTC
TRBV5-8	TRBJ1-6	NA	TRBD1	CASSLRTGTNSPLHF	TGTGCCAGCAGCTTGAGGACAGGGACTAATTCACCCCTCCACTTT
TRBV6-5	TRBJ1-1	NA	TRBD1	CATRTGANTEAFF	TGTGCCACCCGGACAGGGGCGAACACTGAAGCTTTCTTT
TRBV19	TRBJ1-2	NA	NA	CASSIDRNYGYTF	TGTGCCAGTAGTATTGACAGAAACTATGGCTACACCTTC
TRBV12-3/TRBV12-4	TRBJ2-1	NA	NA	CASKLDSYNEQFF	TGTGCCAGCAAACTAGACTCCTACAATGAGCAGTTCTTC
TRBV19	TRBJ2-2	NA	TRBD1	CASDPDREVRCTGELFF	TGTGCCAGTGACCCGGACAGGGAGGTAAGGTGCACCGGGGAGCTGTTTTTT
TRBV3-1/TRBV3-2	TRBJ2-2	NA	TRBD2	CASKSGRGTGELFF	TGTGCCAGCAAGAGCGGGAGGGGTACCGGGGAGCTGTTTTTT
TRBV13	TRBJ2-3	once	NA	CASSSQGGEDTQYF	TGTGCCAGCAGCTCGCAAGGGGGGGAAGATACGCAGTATTTT
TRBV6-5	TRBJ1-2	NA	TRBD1	CASSYRTGENGYTF	TGTGCCAGCAGTTATCGGACAGGGGAGAATGGCTACACCTTC
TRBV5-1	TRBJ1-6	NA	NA	CASSKENPDNGSPLHF	TGCGCCAGCAGCAAGGAGAATCCGGACAATGGGTCACCCCTCCACTTT
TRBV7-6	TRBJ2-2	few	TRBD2	CASSLIASGGLNTGELFF	TGTGCCAGCAGCTTAATCGCTAGCGGGGGGCTAAACACCGGGGAGCTGTTTTTT
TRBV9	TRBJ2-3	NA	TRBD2	CASSPSGLAGEDSTDTQYF	TGTGCCAGCAGCCCTAGTGGTCTAGCGGGAGAGGATAGCACAGATACGCAGTATTTT
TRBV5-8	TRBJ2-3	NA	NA	CASSLRRGASTDTQYF	TGTGCCAGCAGCTTGAGAAGGGGCGCTAGCACAGATACGCAGTATTTT
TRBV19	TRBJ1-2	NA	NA	CASSIERGFYGYTF	TGTGCCAGTAGTATAGAGAGAGGGTTCTATGGCTACACCTTC
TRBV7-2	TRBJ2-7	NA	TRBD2	CASSLAPGTTYEQYF	TGTGCCAGCAGCTTAGCTCCGGGGACTACCTACGAGCAGTACTTC
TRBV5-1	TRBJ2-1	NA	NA	CASSLEPSSYNEQFF	TGCGCCAGCAGCTTGGAGCCGAGCTCCTACAATGAGCAGTTCTTC
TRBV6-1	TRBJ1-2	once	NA	CASSEFSDTLNYGYTF	TGTGCCAGCAGTGAATTCTCGGACACCCTTAACTATGGCTACACCTTC
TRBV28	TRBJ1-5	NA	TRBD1	CASSSGQGEVQPQHF	TGTGCCAGCAGTTCTGGACAGGGAGAAGTGCAGCCCCAGCATTTT
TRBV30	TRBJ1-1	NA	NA	CACGGNSDTEAFF	TGTGCCTGCGGGGGGAACTCGGACACTGAAGCTTTCTTT
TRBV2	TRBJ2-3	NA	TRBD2	CASSDREGTDTQYF	TGTGCCAGCAGTGACCGGGAGGGCACAGATACGCAGTATTTT
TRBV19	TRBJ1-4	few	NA	CASRQPTENNEKLFF	TGTGCCAGTCGGCAACCGACAGAAAATAATGAAAAACTGTTTTTT
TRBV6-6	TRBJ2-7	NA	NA	CASSYDSSYEQYF	TGTGCCAGCAGTTACGACAGCTCCTACGAGCAGTACTTC
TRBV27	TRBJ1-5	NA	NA	CASSLRGGDSNQPQHF	TGTGCCAGCAGTTTACGCGGGGGGGATAGCAATCAGCCCCAGCATTTT
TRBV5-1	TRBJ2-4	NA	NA	CASSGSSQKNIQYF	TGCGCCAGCAGCGGTAGCTCGCAGAAAAACATTCAGTACTTC